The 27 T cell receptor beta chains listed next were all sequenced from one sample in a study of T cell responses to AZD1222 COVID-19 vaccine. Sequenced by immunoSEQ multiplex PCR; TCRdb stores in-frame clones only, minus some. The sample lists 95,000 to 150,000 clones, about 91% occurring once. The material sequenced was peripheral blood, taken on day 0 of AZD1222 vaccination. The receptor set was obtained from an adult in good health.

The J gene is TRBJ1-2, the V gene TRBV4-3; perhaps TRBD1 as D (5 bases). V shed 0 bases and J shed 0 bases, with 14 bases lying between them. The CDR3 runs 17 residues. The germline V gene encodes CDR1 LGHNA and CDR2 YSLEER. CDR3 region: CASSQEAAGRANYGYTF. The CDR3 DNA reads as TGCGCCAGCAGCCAAGAGGCGGCAGGGCGGGCTAACTATGGCTACACCTTC.

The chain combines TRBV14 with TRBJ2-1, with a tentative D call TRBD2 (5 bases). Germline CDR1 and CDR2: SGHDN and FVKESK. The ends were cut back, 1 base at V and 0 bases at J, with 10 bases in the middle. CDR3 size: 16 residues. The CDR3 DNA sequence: TGTGCCAGCAGCCAAGGTGGGAGACGCTCCTACAATGAGCAGTTCTTC. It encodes CASSQGGRRSYNEQFF. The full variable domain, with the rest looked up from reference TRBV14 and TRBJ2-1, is EAGVTQFPSHSVIEKGQTVTLRCDPISGHDNLYWYRRVMGKEIKFLLHFVKESKQDESGMPNNRFLAERTGGTYSTLKVQPAELEDSGVYFCASSQGGRRSYNEQFFGPGTRLTVL.

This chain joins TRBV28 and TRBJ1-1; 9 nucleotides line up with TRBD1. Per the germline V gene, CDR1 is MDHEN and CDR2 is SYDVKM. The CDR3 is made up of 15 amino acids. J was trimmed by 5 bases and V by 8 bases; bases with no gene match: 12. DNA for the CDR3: TGTGCCAGCTCCTCCCCCGGACAGGGGTTAACTGAAGCTTTCTTT. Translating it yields CASSSPGQGLTEAFF.

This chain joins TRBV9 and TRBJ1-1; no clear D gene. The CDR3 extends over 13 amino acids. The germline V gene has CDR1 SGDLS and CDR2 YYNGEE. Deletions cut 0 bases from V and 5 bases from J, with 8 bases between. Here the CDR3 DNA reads TGTGCCAGCAGCGTAGGGGATGGGACTGAAGCTTTCTTT. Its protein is CASSVGDGTEAFF. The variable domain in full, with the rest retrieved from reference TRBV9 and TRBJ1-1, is DSGVTQTPKHLITATGQRVTLRCSPRSGDLSVYWYQQSLDQGLQFLIQYYNGEERAKGNILERFSAQQFPDLHSELNLSSLELGDSALYFCASSVGDGTEAFFGQGTRLTVV.

The CDR3 DNA reads TGTGCCTCAGGGACTCGCGCCTTAAACATTCAGTACTTC. Its protein is CASGTRALNIQYF. The chain couples TRBV7-2 to TRBJ2-4, with a tentative D call TRBD2 (6 bases). The V end was cut by 11 bases, the J end by 6 bases, with 17 bases between. The germline V gene has CDR1 SGHTA and CDR2 FQGNSA. This CDR3 comprises 13 residues.

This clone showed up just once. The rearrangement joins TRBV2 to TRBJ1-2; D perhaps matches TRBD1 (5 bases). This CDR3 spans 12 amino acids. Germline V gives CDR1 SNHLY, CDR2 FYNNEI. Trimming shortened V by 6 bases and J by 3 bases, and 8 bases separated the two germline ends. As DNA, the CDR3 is TGTGCCAGCAGCCAGGGAGACTATGGCTACACCTTC. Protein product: CASSQGDYGYTF.

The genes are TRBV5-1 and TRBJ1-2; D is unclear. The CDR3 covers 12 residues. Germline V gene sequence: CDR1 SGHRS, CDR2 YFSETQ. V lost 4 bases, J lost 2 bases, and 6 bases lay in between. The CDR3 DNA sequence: TGCGCCAGCAGCCCTGAAAACTATGGCTACACCTTC. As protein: CASSPENYGYTF.

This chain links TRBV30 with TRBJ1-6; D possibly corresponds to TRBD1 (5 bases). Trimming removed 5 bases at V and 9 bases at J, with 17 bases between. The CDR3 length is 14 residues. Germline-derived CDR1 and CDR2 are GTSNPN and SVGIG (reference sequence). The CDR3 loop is CAWDRHGFGSPLHF. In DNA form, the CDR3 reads TGTGCCTGGGACAGACACGGTTTTGGTTCACCCCTCCACTTT.

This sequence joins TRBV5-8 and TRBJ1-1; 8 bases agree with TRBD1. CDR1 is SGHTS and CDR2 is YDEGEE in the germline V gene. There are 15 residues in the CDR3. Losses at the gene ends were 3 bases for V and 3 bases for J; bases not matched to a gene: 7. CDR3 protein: CASSSRDRMDTEAFF. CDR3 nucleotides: TGTGCCAGCAGCTCCCGGGACAGGATGGACACTGAAGCTTTCTTT.

CDR3 region: CAWSETGAPLHF. In DNA form, the CDR3 reads TGTGCCTGGAGCGAAACAGGCGCACCCCTCCACTTT. V is TRBV30 and J is TRBJ1-6; tentatively, D is TRBD1 (5 bases). Germline CDR1 is GTSNPN and CDR2 is SVGIG (reference sequence). V lost 3 bases and J 11 bases, leaving 11 bases between the germline ends. CDR3 length: 12 amino acids.

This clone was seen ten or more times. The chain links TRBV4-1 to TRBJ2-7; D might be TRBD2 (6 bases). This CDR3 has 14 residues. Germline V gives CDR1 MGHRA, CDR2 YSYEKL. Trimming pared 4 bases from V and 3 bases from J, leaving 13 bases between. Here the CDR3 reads CASSPGLRGYEQYF. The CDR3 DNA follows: TGCGCCAGCAGCCCAGGACTGCGGGGCTACGAGCAGTACTTC.

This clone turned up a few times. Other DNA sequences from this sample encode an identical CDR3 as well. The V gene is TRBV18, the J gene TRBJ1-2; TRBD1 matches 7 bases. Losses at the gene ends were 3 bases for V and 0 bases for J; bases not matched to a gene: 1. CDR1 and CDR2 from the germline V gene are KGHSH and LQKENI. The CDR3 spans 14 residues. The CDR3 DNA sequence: TGTGCCAGCTCACCCGGGACAGCTAACTATGGCTACACCTTC. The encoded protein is CASSPGTANYGYTF. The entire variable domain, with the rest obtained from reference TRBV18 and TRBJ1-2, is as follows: NAGVMQNPRHLVRRRGQEARLRCSPMKGHSHVYWYRQLPEEGLKFMVYLQKENIIDESGMPKERFSAEFPKEGPSILRIQQVVRGDSAAYFCASSPGTANYGYTFGSGTRLTVV.

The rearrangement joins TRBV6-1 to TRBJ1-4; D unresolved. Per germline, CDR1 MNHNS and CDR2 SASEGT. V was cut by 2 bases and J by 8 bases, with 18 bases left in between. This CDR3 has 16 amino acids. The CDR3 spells CASSELPPQTREKLFF. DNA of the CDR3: TGTGCCAGCAGTGAACTCCCCCCACAGACCCGCGAAAAACTGTTTTTT.

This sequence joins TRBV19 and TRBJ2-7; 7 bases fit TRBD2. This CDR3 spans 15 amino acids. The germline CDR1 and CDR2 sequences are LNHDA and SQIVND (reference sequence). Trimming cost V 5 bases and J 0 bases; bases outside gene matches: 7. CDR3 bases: TGTGCCAGTAGTGGGGGAGGGGAAAGCTCCTACGAGCAGTACTTC. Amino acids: CASSGGGESSYEQYF. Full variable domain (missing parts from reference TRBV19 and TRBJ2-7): DGGITQSPKYLFRKEGQNVTLSCEQNLNHDAMYWYRQDPGQGLRLIYYSQIVNDFQKGDIAEGYSVSREKKESFPLTVTSAQKNPTAFYLCASSGGGESSYEQYFGPGTRLTVT.

CDR3 sequence: CASSPPRGQGNEKLFF. CDR3 nucleotide sequence: TGTGCCAGCAGCCCCCCCCGAGGGCAGGGGAATGAAAAACTGTTTTTT. The gene calls are TRBV9 and TRBJ1-4; D possibly corresponds to TRBD1 (6 bases). CDR3 size: 16 residues. V gave up 4 bases and J gave up 5 bases, with 18 bases separating them. In germline, CDR1 is SGDLS, CDR2 YYNGEE.

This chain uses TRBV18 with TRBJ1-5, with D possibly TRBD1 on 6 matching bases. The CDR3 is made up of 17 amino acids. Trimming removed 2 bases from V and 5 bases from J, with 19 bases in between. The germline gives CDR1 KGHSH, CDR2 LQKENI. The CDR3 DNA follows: TGTGCCAGCTCACCAACCGCCCCGGGGGGGCGGGATCAGCCCCAGCATTTT. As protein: CASSPTAPGGRDQPQHF.

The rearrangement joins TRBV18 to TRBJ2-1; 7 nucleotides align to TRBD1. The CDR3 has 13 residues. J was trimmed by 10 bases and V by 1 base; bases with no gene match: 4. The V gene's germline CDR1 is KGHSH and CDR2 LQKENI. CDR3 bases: TGTGCCAGCTCACCACAGGGGGCCGGGGAGCAGTTCTTC. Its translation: CASSPQGAGEQFF.

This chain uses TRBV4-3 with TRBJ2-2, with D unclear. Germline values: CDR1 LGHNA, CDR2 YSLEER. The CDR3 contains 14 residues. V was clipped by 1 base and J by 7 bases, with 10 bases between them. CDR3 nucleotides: TGCGCCAGCAGCCAAGTGCGGAGAGTCGGGGAGCTGTTTTTT. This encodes CASSQVRRVGELFF.

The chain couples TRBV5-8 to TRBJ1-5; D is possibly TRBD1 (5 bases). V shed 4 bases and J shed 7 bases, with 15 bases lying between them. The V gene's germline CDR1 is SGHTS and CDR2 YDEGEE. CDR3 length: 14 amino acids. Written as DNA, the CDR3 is TGTGCCAGCAGCCTTGGGGGGGTCTGGCAGCCCCAGCATTTT. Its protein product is CASSLGGVWQPQHF.

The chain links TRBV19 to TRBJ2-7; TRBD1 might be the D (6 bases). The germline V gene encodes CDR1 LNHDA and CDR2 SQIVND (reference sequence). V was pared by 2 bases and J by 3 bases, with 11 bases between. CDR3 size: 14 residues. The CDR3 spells CASSITDSFYEQYF. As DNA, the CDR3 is TGTGCCAGTAGTATAACGGACAGCTTCTACGAGCAGTACTTC.

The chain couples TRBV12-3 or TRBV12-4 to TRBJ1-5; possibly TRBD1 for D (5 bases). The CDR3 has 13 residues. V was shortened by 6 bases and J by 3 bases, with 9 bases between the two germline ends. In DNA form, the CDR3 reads TGTGCCAGCAGCCGACAGCTCAATCAGCCCCAGCATTTT. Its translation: CASSRQLNQPQHF.

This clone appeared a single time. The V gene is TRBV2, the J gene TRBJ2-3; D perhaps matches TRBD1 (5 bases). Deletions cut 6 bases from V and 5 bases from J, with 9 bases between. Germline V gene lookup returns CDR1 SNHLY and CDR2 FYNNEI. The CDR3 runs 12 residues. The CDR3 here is CASSRDEDTQYF. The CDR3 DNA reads TGTGCCAGCAGCAGGGATGAAGATACGCAGTATTTT.

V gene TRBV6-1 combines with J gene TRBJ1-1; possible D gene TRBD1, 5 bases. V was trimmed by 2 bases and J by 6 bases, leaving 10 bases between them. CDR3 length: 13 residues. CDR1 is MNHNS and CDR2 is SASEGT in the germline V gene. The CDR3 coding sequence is TGTGCCAGCAGTGAAAATAGAGGGGCTGAAGCTTTCTTT. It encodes CASSENRGAEAFF.

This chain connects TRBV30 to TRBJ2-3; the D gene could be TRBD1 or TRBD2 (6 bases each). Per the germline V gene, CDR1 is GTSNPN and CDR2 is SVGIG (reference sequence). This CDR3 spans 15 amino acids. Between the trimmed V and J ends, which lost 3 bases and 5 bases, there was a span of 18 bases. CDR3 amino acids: CAWRKGGGSVDTQYF. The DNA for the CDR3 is TGTGCCTGGAGGAAAGGAGGGGGTTCGGTAGATACGCAGTATTTT.

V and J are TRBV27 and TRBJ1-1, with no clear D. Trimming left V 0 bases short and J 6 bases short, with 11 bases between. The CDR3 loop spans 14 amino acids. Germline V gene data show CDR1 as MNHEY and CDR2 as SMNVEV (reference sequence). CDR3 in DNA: TGTGCCAGCAGTTTATCTACGGACTATTCTGAAGCTTTCTTT. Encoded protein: CASSLSTDYSEAFF.

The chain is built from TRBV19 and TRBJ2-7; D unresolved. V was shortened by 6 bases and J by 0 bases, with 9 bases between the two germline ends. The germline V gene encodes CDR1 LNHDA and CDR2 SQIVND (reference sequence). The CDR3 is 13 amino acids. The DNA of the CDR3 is TGTGCCAGTAGCAGGTCGCTCTCCTACGAGCAGTACTTC. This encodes CASSRSLSYEQYF.

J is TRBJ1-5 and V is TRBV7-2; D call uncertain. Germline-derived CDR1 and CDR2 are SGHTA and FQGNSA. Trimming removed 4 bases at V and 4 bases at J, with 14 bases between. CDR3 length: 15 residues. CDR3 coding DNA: TGTGCCAGCAGCTCCCTGTGGGGAGGGAATCAGCCCCAGCATTTT. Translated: CASSSLWGGNQPQHF.